This T cell receptor beta chain was captured in a study of technical replicates of blood from a few donors. The length of the CDR3 is 13 residues. The junction had 5 bases not matched to a gene; V was cut back by 5 bases and J by 7 bases. Germline V gene lookup returns CDR1 MNHEY and CDR2 SVGAGI. Only in-frame clones appear in the TCRdb table, and some are missing; sequencing was by immunoSEQ multiplex PCR. Of tens of thousands of clones in the sample, 70% to 90% were seen once. This rearrangement joins TRBV6-5 to TRBJ1-5; 7 bases match TRBD1. The source of this sequence is a human donor in good health. Some clones in this sample may be carry-over from other donors' samples. Sequenced: PBMCs. DNA of the CDR3: TGTGCCAGCAGTACCACAGGGGAACAGCCCCAGCATTTT. Encoded protein: CASSTTGEQPQHF.